The next 25 T cell receptor beta chains were all read from a single sample in a study of CD8+CD57+ T cells in acquired aplastic anemia. Investigators profiled TCR beta VDJ and CDR3 from genomic DNA template. MiXCR was run by TCRdb on the reads, yielding one entry per CDR3 protein. The table shows hundreds of thousands of distinct CDR3 sequences, with under 80% occurring only once. The sample taken for sequencing was sorted CD4+, CD8+, or CD8+CD57+ T cells (not recorded which) from PBMCs. The receptors stem from a human donor in good health, serving as a control.

This clonotype was seen at least ten times. This chain links TRBV7-2 with TRBJ1-2; weak D call: TRBD1 (5 bases). The CDR3 is made up of 13 amino acids. The germline V gene encodes CDR1 SGHTA and CDR2 FQGNSA. The germline V and J ends were trimmed by 2 bases and 6 bases, with 10 bases remaining between them. In DNA, the CDR3 is TGTGCCAGCAGCTTACGGGCCAGGGATGGCTACACCTTC. It encodes CASSLRARDGYTF.

The rearrangement links TRBV4-1 to TRBJ2-7, with 15 positions matching TRBD2. The CDR3 covers 15 residues. Germline CDR1 MGHRA, CDR2 YSYEKL. The V and J ends lost 10 bases and 0 bases, in that order; junction bases with no gene match: 4. CDR3 sequence reads: CATRTSGGASYEQYF. The DNA for the CDR3 is TGCGCCACCAGGACTAGCGGGGGGGCCTCCTACGAGCAGTACTTC.

This clonotype was detected ten times or more. The chain employs TRBV10-3 and TRBJ2-1; 9 nucleotides match TRBD1. V was pared by 5 bases and J by 5 bases, with 7 bases of the junction left unmatched. CDR1 ENHRY and CDR2 SYGVKD come from the germline V gene. This CDR3 is 15 amino acids long. In DNA form, the CDR3 reads TGTGCCATCAGTAACCGGGACAGGGAGGACAATGAGCAGTTCTTC. This sequence encodes CAISNRDREDNEQFF.

This chain connects TRBV15 to TRBJ1-6; D uncertain. Trimming left V 7 bases short and J 7 bases short, with 14 bases between. CDR1 and CDR2 from the germline V gene are LNHNV and YYDKDF (reference sequence). This CDR3 is 14 amino acids long. In DNA, the CDR3 is TGTGCCACCATCAGGTCCAGAGGCAATTCACCCCTCCACTTT. Its translation is CATIRSRGNSPLHF.

The J gene is TRBJ2-6, the V gene TRBV10-2; a weak D match, TRBD1 (6 bases). Germline V lookup: CDR1 WSHSY, CDR2 SAAADI. Trimming took off 0 bases at V and 4 bases at J, with 10 bases between the two ends. The CDR3 is made up of 16 amino acids. Here the CDR3 reads CASSESWGLGANVLTF. For the CDR3, the DNA is TGCGCCAGCAGTGAGTCGTGGGGGCTCGGGGCCAACGTCCTGACTTTC.

For this clonotype: The conserved closing phenylalanine or tryptophan is absent in this CDR3, likely reflecting a read error. The DNA is left out, because the CDR3 cannot be placed on it with certainty; the CDR3 is given as TCRdb lists it. V and J are TRBV14 and TRBJ2-7; the D call of TRBD1 is as the table states it, not checked on the DNA. Germline values: CDR1 SGHDN, CDR2 FVKESK. The CDR3 region is 13 residues in length, termini included. CDR3 sequence reads: CASSLIGGTEKSI.

The J gene is TRBJ2-5, the V gene TRBV12-3 or TRBV12-4, with D unclear. V was cut by 6 bases and J by 2 bases, with 16 bases left in between. This CDR3 is 15 amino acids long. In nucleotides, the CDR3 is TGTGCCAGCAGCGCCTTGACGGTAGGGCAAGAGACCCAGTACTTC. Its protein product is CASSALTVGQETQYF.

This clonotype occurred once. This chain joins TRBV20-1 and TRBJ2-7, with 10 bases matching TRBD1. The V gene end was trimmed by 6 bases and the J gene end by 1 base; junction bases not matched to a gene: 3. The CDR3 contains 13 residues. Germline values: CDR1 DFQATT, CDR2 SNEGSKA (reference sequence). The chain's CDR3 is CSAGTGESYEQYF. CDR3 bases: TGCAGTGCCGGGACAGGGGAGTCCTACGAGCAGTACTTC.

The table lists this clonotype with a few counts. This chain links TRBV30 with TRBJ1-2; D gene unclear. CDR3 length: 13 amino acids. CDR1 is GTSNPN and CDR2 is SVGIG in the germline V gene (reference sequence). The V end was cut by 1 base, the J end by 8 bases, with 14 bases between. The CDR3 is CAWSGFSQGGYTF. The CDR3 DNA follows: TGTGCCTGGAGTGGGTTCTCACAAGGGGGCTACACCTTC. Variable domain in full (rest from reference TRBV30 and TRBJ1-2): SQTIHQWPATLVQPVGSPLSLECTVEGTSNPNLYWYRQAAGRGLQLLFYSVGIGQISSEVPQNLSASRPQDRQFILSSKKLLLSDSGFYLCAWSGFSQGGYTFGSGTRLTVV.

This sequence joins TRBV11-2 and TRBJ2-5; weak D call: TRBD1 (6 bases). CDR1 and CDR2 from the germline V gene are SGHAT and FQNNGV. The ends were cut back, 4 bases at V and 5 bases at J, with 14 bases in the middle. The CDR3 length is 14 residues. Here the CDR3 DNA reads TGTGCCAGCAGCTCAGGTAACAGGGCTGAGACCCAGTACTTC. It codes for CASSSGNRAETQYF.

With respect to this clonotype: An end of the junction does not agree with germline; a read error may underlie this. The gene calls are TRBV7-9 and TRBJ1-3, with 8 bases aligning to TRBD1. There are 14 residues in the CDR3. The germline gives CDR1 SEHNR, CDR2 FQNEAQ (reference sequence). The CDR3: CASSLTGGLKPFLF. The CDR3 nucleotides read TGTGCCAGCAGCTTAACAGGGGGACTAAAGCCTTTTTTGTTT.

In the case of this clonotype: The conserved phenylalanine or tryptophan normally closing the CDR3 is absent here, so this likely arose from a read error. This sequence joins TRBV10-3 and TRBJ1-1; possible D gene TRBD1, 5 bases. The CDR3 spans 15 residues. Germline CDR1 reads ENHRY; CDR2 reads SYGVKD. CDR3 nucleotide sequence: TGTGCCACCAGTGCGTCAGGGACGGGAAGCACTGAGGCTTTCGTT. Protein product: CATSASGTGSTEAFV.

This clonotype has just a few counts. The rearrangement uses TRBV9 and TRBJ2-2; TRBD2 aligns across 9 bases. V lost 3 bases and J lost 7; bases outside the gene matches: 4. Germline lookup yields CDR1 SGDLS and CDR2 YYNGEE. CDR3 size: 14 residues. CDR3 sequence: CASSAGTSHGELFF. DNA for the CDR3: TGTGCCAGCAGCGCCGGGACTAGCCACGGGGAGCTGTTTTTT.

This chain links TRBV20-1 with TRBJ1-5, with a weak D call TRBD1 (5 bases). The CDR3 is made up of 13 amino acids. Germline V gene data show CDR1 as DFQATT and CDR2 as SNEGSKA (reference sequence). V dropped 6 bases and J dropped 11 bases, with 20 bases sitting between them. The CDR3 bases are TGCAGTGCAAGTAGCGGGGGATCCTACACCCAGCATTTT. As protein: CSASSGGSYTQHF.

The V call is TRBV7-7, the J call TRBJ2-5; no firm D call. V gave up 5 bases and J gave up 14 bases, with 27 bases separating them. CDR3 length: 15 residues. The V gene's germline CDR1 is SSHAT and CDR2 FNYEAQ (reference sequence). The chain's CDR3 is CASSQNGLGETQYYF. CDR3 DNA: TGTGCCAGCAGCCAGAATGGATTAGGCGAGACCCAGTACTACTTC.

This clonotype appeared a few times. This sequence joins TRBV10-2 and TRBJ1-5; TRBD1 aligns across 8 bases. The CDR3 has 16 amino acids. J lost 7 bases, V lost 1 base, and 9 bases had no gene match. CDR1 and CDR2 (germline): WSHSY, SAAADI. The CDR3 bases are TGCGCCAGCAGTGAGTATCAGGGGGCAGGGAGGCAGCCCCAGCATTTT. It yields the protein CASSEYQGAGRQPQHF.

The V and J genes are TRBV7-3 and TRBJ1-1; unclear D gene. The CDR3 sequence is 14 residues long. Trimming pared 3 bases from V and 0 bases from J, leaving 8 bases between. The germline V gene has CDR1 SGHTA and CDR2 FQGTGA. The CDR3 protein is CASSFDLVNTEAFF. The CDR3 DNA reads TGTGCCAGCAGCTTCGACCTGGTGAACACTGAAGCTTTCTTT.

Notes on this clonotype: Because it lacks the conserved phenylalanine or tryptophan at the end, this CDR3 is likely a read error. This chain uses TRBV25-1 with TRBJ1-2; D gene uncertain. Germline assignment: CDR1 MGHDK and CDR2 SYGVNS. CDR3 length equals 12 residues. V lost 8 bases and J lost 6, with 13 bases in between. In DNA form, the CDR3 reads TGTGCCAGCTGTACATTTCCCGATGGCTACACCTCC. It yields the protein CASCTFPDGYTS.

In this sample, this clonotype turned up a few times. The DNA is left out, because the CDR3 cannot be placed on it with certainty; the CDR3 is given as TCRdb lists it. The chain is built from TRBV7-9 and TRBJ2-3; the table calls TRBD2, which could not be checked here. The CDR3 extends over 16 residues, inclusive of both ends. CDR1 is SEHNR and CDR2 is FQNEAQ in the germline V gene (reference sequence). CDR3 residues: CASTGRRPSTSGQQYF.

The CDR3 reads CASSILGEGLETQYF. DNA of the CDR3: TGTGCCAGTAGTATCCTTGGGGAGGGCTTGGAGACCCAGTACTTC. The chain is built from TRBV19 and TRBJ2-5; 7 nucleotides align to TRBD2. V lost 3 bases, J lost 5 bases, and 9 bases stayed unmatched. Germline CDR1 reads LNHDA; CDR2 reads SQIVND (reference sequence). This CDR3 spans 15 amino acids. The variable domain in full, completed from reference TRBV19 and TRBJ2-5, reads DGGITQSPKYLFRKEGQNVTLSCEQNLNHDAMYWYRQDPGQGLRLIYYSQIVNDFQKGDIAEGYSVSREKKESFPLTVTSAQKNPTAFYLCASSILGEGLETQYFGPGTRLLVL.

The chain recombines TRBV7-3 with TRBJ2-3, with a possible D match to TRBD2 (6 bases). The CDR3 is 16 amino acids. Trimming left V 5 bases short and J 12 bases short, with 27 bases between. CDR1 is SGHTA, CDR2 FQGTGA, per germline. CDR3 nucleotide sequence: TGTGCCAGCAGCCTAGCTGGAGGGTCTCCCCTACACTTTCAGTATTTT. As protein: CASSLAGGSPLHFQYF.

The chain is built from TRBV20-1 and TRBJ1-5; 10 bases are a match to TRBD1. The germline V gene has CDR1 DFQATT and CDR2 SNEGSKA (reference sequence). This CDR3 is built from 13 residues. Trimming at V came to 2 bases and at J to 7 bases, leaving 2 bases not matched to a gene. The CDR3 is CSARRDRGQPQHF. CDR3 in DNA: TGCAGTGCTAGACGGGACAGGGGACAGCCCCAGCATTTT.

The chain uses TRBV7-8 and TRBJ2-1; no clear D gene. CDR1 SGHVS and CDR2 FQNEAQ come from the germline V gene. The CDR3 sequence is 18 residues long. V shed 5 bases and J shed 6 bases, with 26 bases lying between them. The CDR3 bases are TGTGCCAGCAGCCCCCCTGAGATCTGGAGCCGATCACCCAATGAGCAGTTCTTC. Its protein is CASSPPEIWSRSPNEQFF.

The V call is TRBV5-1, the J call TRBJ1-4, with a possible D match to TRBD1 (5 bases). This CDR3 is 13 amino acids long. V lost 0 bases to trimming and J lost 13 bases, with 13 bases between them. Germline V CDR1 and CDR2: SGHRS, YFSETQ. In DNA form, the CDR3 reads TGCGCCAGCAGCTTGGACAGGATGAACACACTGTTTTTT. Translated, it gives CASSLDRMNTLFF.

This clonotype was counted between two and nine times. A read error is possible here, since a much larger clone lies one base away. The chain couples TRBV6-1 to TRBJ1-5; 8 bases are a match to TRBD1. The CDR3 runs 13 residues. In germline, CDR1 is MNHNS, CDR2 SASEGT. CDR3 residues: CAIRTGLDQPQRF. In nucleotides, the CDR3 is TGTGCCATCAGGACAGGGCTCGATCAGCCCCAGCGTTTT.